Listed below are T cell receptor beta chains from one sample, sequenced in a study of cytomegalovirus exposure and HLA in healthy donors. Profiling relied on immunoSEQ multiplex PCR, and the TCRdb table lists in-frame clones only, not all of them. The sample contains 300,000 to 400,000 clones, roughly 88% of which appear only once. Sequenced sample: PBMCs. The receptors shown here come from a young woman in good health and CMV-seronegative. Each CDR3 is given with its conserved first and last residue. Fields, in order: clone size, J gene, V gene, D gene, CDR3 DNA, CDR3 protein. D genes are given only for firm matches. Clone size, where shown, is once, few, many, or a class for clones that have expanded.

-,TRBJ2-7,TRBV7-2,TRBD2,TGTGCCAGCAGCTCCACTAGCGGGAGGGCCGGCGAGCAGTACTTC,CASSSTSGRAGEQYF
-,TRBJ1-1,TRBV6-1,TRBD1,TGTGCCAGCAGTGACGCCGGGACAGGGGGTCTCAACACTGAAGCTTTCTTT,CASSDAGTGGLNTEAFF
-,TRBJ2-6,TRBV27,-,TGTGCCAGCAGGGGGACTGTCTCTGGGGCCAACGTCCTGACTTTC,CASRGTVSGANVLTF
-,TRBJ2-5,TRBV9,-,TGTGCCAGCAGCGTAGGCCCCAGGGGCGGGAGAGGAGGGGAGACCCAGTACTTC,CASSVGPRGGRGGETQYF
-,TRBJ1-1,TRBV28,TRBD1,TGTGCCAGCAGTGCTGGGACAGGGAACACTGAAGCTTTCTTT,CASSAGTGNTEAFF
few,TRBJ2-1,TRBV6-1,TRBD1,TGTGCCAGCAGTGATTATGGGACAGGGCGTTTTAGCTCCTACAATGAGCAGTTCTTC,CASSDYGTGRFSSYNEQFF
once,TRBJ2-1,TRBV14,-,TGTGCCAGCAGCCAAGATCCTAACAGGTTGAGGTTCTTC,CASSQDPNRLRFF
-,TRBJ2-2,TRBV7-9,-,TGTGCCAGCAGCTCCCCCCGTGCGGGTCGGGCCGGGGAGCTGTTTTTT,CASSSPRAGRAGELFF
few,TRBJ2-7,TRBV10-3,-,TGTGCCATCAGGAATAGCAAATCCTACGAGCAGTACTTC,CAIRNSKSYEQYF
-,TRBJ1-1,TRBV21-1,-,TGTGCCAGCAGCAAAAAGTCCCGGGACAGGGTTGAGTTTTTCGGGACTGAAGCTTTCTTT,CASSKKSRDRVEFFGTEAFF
-,TRBJ1-5,TRBV2,TRBD1,TGTGCCAGCACCCGACAGGGGGCGGGTCAGCCCCAGCATTTT,CASTRQGAGQPQHF
-,TRBJ1-2,TRBV19,TRBD1,TGTGCCAGTAGTATTTTCGGGACAGGGGCCTTCAACAACTATGGCTACACCTTC,CASSIFGTGAFNNYGYTF
once,TRBJ2-1,TRBV27,TRBD1,TGTGCCAGCAGTTCCCCCTACAGGGGTAGCTCCTACAATGAGCAGTTCTTC,CASSSPYRGSSYNEQFF
-,TRBJ2-2,TRBV2,TRBD2,TGTGCCAGCAGCGTACCTCGGACTAGCGGGAGTTTCGGGAACACCGGGGAGCTGTTTTTT,CASSVPRTSGSFGNTGELFF
-,TRBJ2-5,TRBV27,-,TGTGCCAGCGGGGGGGGGCCGTTCTTTGAGACCCAGTACTTC,CASGGGPFFETQYF
-,TRBJ2-5,TRBV4-1,TRBD2,TGCGCCAGCAGCCCCCATACCGGGACTAGACAAGAGACCCAGTACTTC,CASSPHTGTRQETQYF
-,TRBJ2-5,TRBV15,TRBD2,TGTGCCACCAGCAGAGATCTGCGGGAGGTTCCCGAGACCCAGTACTTC,CATSRDLREVPETQYF
-,TRBJ1-5,TRBV5-4,-,TGTGCCAGCAGCTTGGCCCCGGACTACAATCAGCCCCAGCATTTT,CASSLAPDYNQPQHF
-,TRBJ2-1,TRBV28,TRBD2,TGTGCCAGCAGTCCCGCCCCGGGACTAGCTCGTTATGAGCAGTTCTTC,CASSPAPGLARYEQFF
-,TRBJ2-5,TRBV2,-,TGTGCCAGCAGTGAAGGGTGGGCAGGGGACGGTGTGGAGACCCAGTACTTC,CASSEGWAGDGVETQYF
-,TRBJ2-2,TRBV6-5,-,TGTGCCTCTCGGGGGTTTCTTAACACCGGGGAGCTGTTTTTT,CASRGFLNTGELFF
-,TRBJ1-2,TRBV6-5,TRBD1,TGTGCCAGCAGCCGCACGACAGGGAACTATGGCTACACCTTC,CASSRTTGNYGYTF
few,TRBJ2-4,TRBV2,-,TGTGCCAGCAGCCCTGGACTACCCAAAAACATTCAGTACTTC,CASSPGLPKNIQYF
-,TRBJ1-2,TRBV28,TRBD1,TGTGCCAGCAGTTTAGGGTGGGGACAGAGGGGTTATGGCTACACCTTC,CASSLGWGQRGYGYTF
-,TRBJ2-1,TRBV4-1,TRBD2,TGCGCCAGCAGCCAAGCAATTTTGCTAGCGGGAGGTAAATACGTTAGGAATGAGCAGTTCTTC,CASSQAILLAGGKYVRNEQFF
few,TRBJ1-2,TRBV29-1,TRBD1,TGCAGCGCGGGACAGGATAACTATGGCTACACCTTC,CSAGQDNYGYTF
-,TRBJ2-7,TRBV5-1,-,TGCGCCAGCAGCTTTAAAGGGGCTATGCCTTGGGAGCAGTACTTC,CASSFKGAMPWEQYF
-,TRBJ1-4,TRBV7-9,-,TGTGCCAGCAGCTCTCCGAAGAGTGCTAATGAAAAACTGTTTTTT,CASSSPKSANEKLFF
-,TRBJ1-2,TRBV27,TRBD1,TGTGCCAGCAGAGGACAGGAGGATAACTATGGCTACACCTTC,CASRGQEDNYGYTF
-,TRBJ2-3,TRBV28,-,TGTGCCAGCAGTTACAGGGTCCATAGCACAGATACGCAGTATTTT,CASSYRVHSTDTQYF
once,TRBJ2-5,TRBV6-4,TRBD2,TGTGCCAGCAGTGAAATGTGCGGGGGGGCCCCTGAGACCCAGTACTTC,CASSEMCGGAPETQYF
-,TRBJ1-1,TRBV12-5,-,TGTGCTAGTGGTTTGGGCGGAGGCCAAGCTTTCTTT,CASGLGGGQAFF
few,TRBJ2-4,TRBV28,TRBD1,TGTGCCAGCAGTCCGACAGGGGGAGGGGCAACTAACATTCAGTACTTC,CASSPTGGGATNIQYF
-,TRBJ1-1,TRBV5-1,TRBD1,TGCGCCAGCAGCAGAAACAGGGGACAGAACACTGAAGCTTTCTTT,CASSRNRGQNTEAFF
-,TRBJ2-2,TRBV28,-,TGTGCCAGCAGTTCAGGACTCAACGGGGAGCTGTTTTTT,CASSSGLNGELFF
-,TRBJ1-1,TRBV6-6,-,TGTGCCAGCAGCTATATTCGGAGCACTGAAGCTTTCTTT,CASSYIRSTEAFF
-,TRBJ1-1,TRBV30,TRBD1,TGTGCCTTAGCCTCCAGGGGGACTGAAGCTTTCTTT,CALASRGTEAFF
-,TRBJ1-1,TRBV6-5,-,TGTGCCAGCAGTTACTCGAGGAGGGTTGGCACTGAAGCTTTCTTT,CASSYSRRVGTEAFF
-,TRBJ1-4,TRBV19,TRBD1,TGTGCCAGTAGTATCCGACAGGGGGCAACTAATGAAAAACTGTTTTTT,CASSIRQGATNEKLFF
-,TRBJ1-1,TRBV28,TRBD1,TGTGCCAGCAGTTCGCCGGGACAGGGGGGTTCTGAAGCTTTCTTT,CASSSPGQGGSEAFF
-,TRBJ2-1,TRBV10-3,-,TGTGCCATTTCTAGACAGGCTAGCTCCTACAATGAGCAGTTCTTC,CAISRQASSYNEQFF
-,TRBJ1-5,TRBV6-1,-,TGTGCTGCTATGGGGGGGAATCAGCCCCAGCATTTT,CAAMGGNQPQHF
-,TRBJ2-3,TRBV4-1,-,TGCGCCAGCAGCCAACCTCGGGACAAGGGGGATACGCAGTATTTT,CASSQPRDKGDTQYF
-,TRBJ2-6,TRBV30,TRBD1,TGTGCCTGGAGCTATGGGGACAGGGTCCCTGGGGCCAACGTCCTGACTTTC,CAWSYGDRVPGANVLTF
-,TRBJ2-2,TRBV11-2,-,TGTGCCAGCAGCTTGTTAGCGGAGACCGGGGAGCTGTTTTTT,CASSLLAETGELFF
-,TRBJ2-5,TRBV5-4,TRBD1,TGTGCCAGCAGAGACCGACAGGGCGGGCAAGAGACCCAGTACTTC,CASRDRQGGQETQYF
-,TRBJ1-3,TRBV2,-,TGTGCCAGCAGTGTAGGACAGCGGGGAAACACCATATATTTT,CASSVGQRGNTIYF
few,TRBJ1-2,TRBV6-5,TRBD1,TGTGCCAGCAGTTACGATTCTCGACAGGGCTATGGCTACACCTTC,CASSYDSRQGYGYTF
-,TRBJ2-7,TRBV27,TRBD1,TGTGCCAGCAGTTCCCCCGGGACAGGGCTCGTCGAGCAGTACTTC,CASSSPGTGLVEQYF
once,TRBJ2-2,TRBV4-2,-,TGTGCCAGCAGTGCATCCCTAGCCCACACCGGGGAGCTGTTTTTT,CASSASLAHTGELFF
once,TRBJ1-2,TRBV18,-,TGTGCCAGCTCACCACAGGAGAAACCCTATGGCTACACCTTC,CASSPQEKPYGYTF
-,TRBJ2-3,TRBV18,TRBD2,TGTGCCAGCTCGGATACTAGCGGGAGGGCCCCCGATACGCAGTATTTT,CASSDTSGRAPDTQYF
-,TRBJ2-3,TRBV25-1,TRBD2,TGTGCCAGCAGTACGGGACTAGTTTGGTCCACAGATACGCAGTATTTT,CASSTGLVWSTDTQYF
-,TRBJ2-5,TRBV11-2,TRBD2,TGTGCCAGCAGCGTAGCGGGACTCCGACAAGAGACCCAGTACTTC,CASSVAGLRQETQYF
-,TRBJ2-5,TRBV15,TRBD1,TGTGCCACCAGGGATGGGACAGGGCCACCGAGGGGGGAGACCCAGTACTTC,CATRDGTGPPRGETQYF